Listed below are T cell receptor beta chains from one sample, sequenced in a study of shared clonotypes between healthy human individuals. Only in-frame clones appear in the TCRdb table, and some are missing; sequencing was by immunoSEQ multiplex PCR. The data hold a few million clones, with 90% to 95% observed a single time. The sequenced sample was naive CD4+ T cells from PBMCs. These receptors came from a man between 18 and 35 years old in good health. Some clones in this sample may be carry-over from other donors' samples. Both conserved end residues are part of each CDR3. A D gene is named only where the DNA matches it firmly. Clone size is shown for a subset of rows, as once, few, many or a class of expanded clone.

.	TRBV5-4	.	TRBJ2-2	CASSKGPGTGELFF	TGTGCCAGCAGCAAAGGTCCCGGCACCGGGGAGCTGTTTTTT
TRBD2	TRBV5-1	.	TRBJ2-1	CASSSGLAGFQEQFF	TGCGCCAGCAGCTCGGGACTAGCGGGATTTCAAGAGCAGTTCTTC
.	TRBV2	.	TRBJ2-7	CASSPASYEQYF	TGTGCCAGCAGCCCGGCGTCCTACGAGCAGTACTTC
.	TRBV13	.	TRBJ2-2	CASSPHEGNTGELFF	TGTGCCAGCAGCCCCCATGAGGGGAACACCGGGGAGCTGTTTTTT
.	TRBV5-8	.	TRBJ1-1	CASSRSGRWAFF	TGTGCCAGCAGCCGTTCGGGTCGGTGGGCTTTCTTT
.	TRBV5-1	.	TRBJ2-1	CASSLGGAYNEQFF	TGCGCCAGCAGCTTGGGTGGGGCTTACAATGAGCAGTTCTTC
TRBD2	TRBV28	.	TRBJ2-7	CASSLGSSGSNEQYF	TGTGCCAGCAGTTTAGGGTCTAGCGGGAGCAACGAGCAGTACTTC
TRBD1	TRBV30	few	TRBJ1-4	CAWGQGAEKLFF	TGTGCCTGGGGACAGGGGGCAGAAAAACTGTTTTTT
.	TRBV28	.	TRBJ1-2	CASSWAVYGYTF	TGTGCCAGCAGTTGGGCGGTCTATGGCTACACCTTC
TRBD2	TRBV7-3	.	TRBJ2-1	CASSSDRTSGYNEQFF	TGTGCCAGCAGCTCCGACAGGACTAGCGGCTACAATGAGCAGTTCTTC
.	TRBV7-3	.	TRBJ2-2	CASSLSPDLPGELFF	TGTGCCAGCAGCTTATCCCCAGACCTCCCCGGGGAGCTGTTTTTT
.	TRBV13	.	TRBJ2-5	CASSLRGEGRETQYF	TGTGCCAGCAGCTTGCGGGGTGAGGGGCGCGAGACCCAGTACTTC